This TCR beta chain was sequenced for a study of CD8 T cells in Susac syndrome. The authors reverse transcribed 0.5 to 1 ug RNA with random hexamers. Across 54 Vbeta and 13 Jbeta, immunoSEQ multiplex PCR amplified TCR beta CDR3. A single record per CDR3 protein comes from TCRdb applying MiXCR to the immunoSEQ multiplex PCR reads. The sample includes more than 130,000 distinct CDR3 sequences, around 94% of them seen just once. From blood CD8+ and CD4+ T cells, the TCR beta chain was sequenced. As controls, healthy donors matched for age and sex were used. TEMRA cells were FACS-enriched, while CD8+ and CD4+ T cells were negatively isolated. Sequences were obtained from CD8+ T cells from PBMCs. The clonotype originates from a human donor in good health.

CDR3 DNA sequence: TGTGCCAGCAGCGCGACAGGGGCCGAAGAGACCCAGTACTTC. This encodes CASSATGAEETQYF. The rearrangement uses TRBV5-4 and TRBJ2-5, with 8 bases matching TRBD1. Looked up from germline, CDR1 is SGHNT and CDR2 is YYREEE (reference sequence). V gave up 4 bases and J gave up 3 bases; unmatched junction bases: 5. The CDR3 has 14 amino acids.